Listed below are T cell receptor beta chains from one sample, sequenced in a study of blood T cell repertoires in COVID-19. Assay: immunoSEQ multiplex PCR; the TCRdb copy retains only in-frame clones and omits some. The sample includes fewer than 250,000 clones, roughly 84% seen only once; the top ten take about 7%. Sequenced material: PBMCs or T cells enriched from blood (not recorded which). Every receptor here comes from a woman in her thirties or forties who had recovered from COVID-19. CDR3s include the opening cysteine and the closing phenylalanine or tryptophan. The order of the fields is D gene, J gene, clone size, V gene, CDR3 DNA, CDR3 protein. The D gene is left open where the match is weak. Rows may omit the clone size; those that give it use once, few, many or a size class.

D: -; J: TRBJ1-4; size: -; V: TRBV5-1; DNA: TGCGCCAGCAGCTTGGTTGTAGGTAGCGAGTGGAAGAAAGAAAAACTGTTTTTT; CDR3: CASSLVVGSEWKKEKLFF
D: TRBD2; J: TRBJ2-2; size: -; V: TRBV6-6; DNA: TGTGCCAGCAACGCTCCGGGACTAGCGGACACCGGGGAGCTGTTTTTT; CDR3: CASNAPGLADTGELFF
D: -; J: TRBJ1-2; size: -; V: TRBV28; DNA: TGTGCCAGCAGTTCACCTAATACAGGGACATCGGGAGGCTACACCTTC; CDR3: CASSSPNTGTSGGYTF
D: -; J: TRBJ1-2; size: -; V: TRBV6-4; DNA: TGTGCCAGCAGTGACTCTTGGCGGCAGGGACTGGTGTATGGCTACACCTTC; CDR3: CASSDSWRQGLVYGYTF
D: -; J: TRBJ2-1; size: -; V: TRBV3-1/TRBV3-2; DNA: TGTGCCAGCAGCCAAGTCAGGGGCAATGAGCAGTTCTTC; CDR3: CASSQVRGNEQFF
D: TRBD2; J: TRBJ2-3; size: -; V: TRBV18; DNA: TGTGCCAGCTCACCCGTGGCGGGAGGGTACACAGATACGCAGTATTTT; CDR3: CASSPVAGGYTDTQYF
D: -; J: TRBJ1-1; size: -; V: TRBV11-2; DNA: TGTGCCAGCAGCTTAAACAGGGATCAAACTGAAGCTTTCTTT; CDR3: CASSLNRDQTEAFF
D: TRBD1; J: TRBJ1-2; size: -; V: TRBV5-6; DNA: TGTGCCAGCACCACAGGGGCGTTTCTCTATGGCTACACCTTC; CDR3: CASTTGAFLYGYTF
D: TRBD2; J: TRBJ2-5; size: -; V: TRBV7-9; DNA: TGTGCCAGCAGCCGGAACCTAGCGGGAGTAGAGGAGACCCAGTACTTC; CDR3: CASSRNLAGVEETQYF
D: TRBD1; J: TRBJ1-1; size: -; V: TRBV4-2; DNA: TGTGCCAGCAGCCACCCGGGACAGTTGAACACTGAAGCTTTCTTT; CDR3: CASSHPGQLNTEAFF
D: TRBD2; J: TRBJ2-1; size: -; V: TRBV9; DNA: TGTGCCAGCAGCGTAGAACTAGCGGGAGGGAACAATGAGCAGTTCTTC; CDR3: CASSVELAGGNNEQFF
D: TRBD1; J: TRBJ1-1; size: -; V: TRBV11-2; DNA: TGTGCCAGCAGCTTAGTAGGGACAGGGAACACTGAAGCTTTCTTT; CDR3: CASSLVGTGNTEAFF
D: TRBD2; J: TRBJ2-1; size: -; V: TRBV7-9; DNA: TGTGCCAGCAGGGATAGCCTAGCGGGAGGGGGGCAGTTCTTC; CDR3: CASRDSLAGGGQFF
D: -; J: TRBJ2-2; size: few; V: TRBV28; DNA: TGTGCCAGCAGTTTGGCCACCGGGGAGCTGTTTTTT; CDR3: CASSLATGELFF
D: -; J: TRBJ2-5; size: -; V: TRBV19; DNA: TGTGCCAGTAGGCGGAATGGACGGGGGTACCAAGAGACCCAGTACTTC; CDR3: CASRRNGRGYQETQYF
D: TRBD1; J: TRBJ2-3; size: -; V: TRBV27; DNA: TGTGCCAGCAGTTTTACAGGGGGTAGCACAGATACGCAGTATTTT; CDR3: CASSFTGGSTDTQYF
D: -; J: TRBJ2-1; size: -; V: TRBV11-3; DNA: TGTGCCAGCAGCTTAGATCAGGTGGGTGAGCAGTTCTTC; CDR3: CASSLDQVGEQFF
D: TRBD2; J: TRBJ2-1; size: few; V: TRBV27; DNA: TGTGCCAGCAGTTCCGGGACTAGCGGGAAGAATGAGCAGTTCTTC; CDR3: CASSSGTSGKNEQFF
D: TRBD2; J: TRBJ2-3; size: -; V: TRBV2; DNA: TGTGCCAGCAGCTCTCTAGCGGGAGATACGCAGTATTTT; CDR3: CASSSLAGDTQYF
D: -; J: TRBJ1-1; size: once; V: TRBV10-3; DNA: TGTGCCACCCAAGGGGGGACTACTAATGAAGCTTTCTTT; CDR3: CATQGGTTNEAFF
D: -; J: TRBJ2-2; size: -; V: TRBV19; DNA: TGTGCCAGTAGTCTAAGGGGCCCCACGAACACCGGGGAGCTGTTTTTT; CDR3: CASSLRGPTNTGELFF
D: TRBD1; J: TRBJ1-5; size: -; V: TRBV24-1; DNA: TGTGCCACCAGTGATTTTCGGACAGGTATGCATTTT; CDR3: CATSDFRTGMHF
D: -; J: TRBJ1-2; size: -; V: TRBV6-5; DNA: TGTGCCAGCAGCGCCACCCCGACAGGCTTCTATGGCTACACCTTC; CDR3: CASSATPTGFYGYTF
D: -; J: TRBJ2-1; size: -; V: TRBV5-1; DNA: TGCGCCAGCAGCTTGCTCCTCGGTGACAATGAGCAGTTCTTC; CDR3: CASSLLLGDNEQFF
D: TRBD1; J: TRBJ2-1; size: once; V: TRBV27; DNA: TGTGCCAGCAGTTCAACGGGACAGGGGAGCAATGAGCAGTTCTTC; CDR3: CASSSTGQGSNEQFF
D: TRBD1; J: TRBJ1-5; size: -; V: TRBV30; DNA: TGTGCCTGGACTCTACGAGGCAGGGGGCCCAATCAGCCCCAGCATTTT; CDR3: CAWTLRGRGPNQPQHF
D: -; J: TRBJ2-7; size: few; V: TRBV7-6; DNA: TGTGCCAGCACCAAGGGTGGACAGAGCTCCTACGAGCAGTACTTC; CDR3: CASTKGGQSSYEQYF
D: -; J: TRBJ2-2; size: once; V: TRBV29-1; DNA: TGCAGCGTTCGGGGGGCGGGAACGAACACCGGGGAGCTGTTTTTT; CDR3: CSVRGAGTNTGELFF
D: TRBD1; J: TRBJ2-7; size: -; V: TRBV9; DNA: TGTGCCAGCAGCAGTTGGGACAGCCCCTACGAGCAGTACTTC; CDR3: CASSSWDSPYEQYF
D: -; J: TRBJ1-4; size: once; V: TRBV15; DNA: TGTGCCACCAGCAGAATTAGGGGGAAAAATGAAAAACTGTTTTTT; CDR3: CATSRIRGKNEKLFF
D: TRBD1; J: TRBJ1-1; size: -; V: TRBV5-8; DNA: TGTGCCAGCAGGTGGACAGGAGGGACTGAAGCTTTCTTT; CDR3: CASRWTGGTEAFF
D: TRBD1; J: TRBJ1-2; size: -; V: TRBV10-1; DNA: TGCGCCAGCACCCGGACAGGGGACGGCTACACCTTC; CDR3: CASTRTGDGYTF
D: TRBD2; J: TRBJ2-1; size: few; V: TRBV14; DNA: TGTGCCAGCAGTCAAGCTTTCGGACTAGCGGGTAATGAGCAGTTCTTC; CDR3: CASSQAFGLAGNEQFF
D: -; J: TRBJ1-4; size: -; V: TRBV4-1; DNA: TGCGCCAGCAACCCCCTAGCGAGATCAACTAATGAAAAACTGTTTTTT; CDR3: CASNPLARSTNEKLFF
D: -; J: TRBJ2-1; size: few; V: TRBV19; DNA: TGTGCCAGTACTACGGACAGTTTGAGCTCCTACAATGAGCAGTTCTTC; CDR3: CASTTDSLSSYNEQFF
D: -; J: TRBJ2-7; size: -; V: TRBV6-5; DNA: TGTGCCAGCAGTTGGGAGAGCTCCTACGAGCAGTACTTC; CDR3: CASSWESSYEQYF
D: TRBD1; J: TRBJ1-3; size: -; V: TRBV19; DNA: TGTGCCAGTAGTACTTCGACAGGGATCGGAAACACCATATATTTT; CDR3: CASSTSTGIGNTIYF
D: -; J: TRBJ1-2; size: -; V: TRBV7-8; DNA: TGTGCCAGCAGCTTAGGTCCAGGCGCTAGCCCCTATGGCTACACCTTC; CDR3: CASSLGPGASPYGYTF
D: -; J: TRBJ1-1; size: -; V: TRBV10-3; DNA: TGTGCCATCAGAGAAGACAGTGGAGCTTTCTTT; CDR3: CAIREDSGAFF
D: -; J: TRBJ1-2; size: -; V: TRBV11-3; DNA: TGTGCCAGCAGCTTAAGCGGGGGGGGCCTCTATGGCTACACCTTC; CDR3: CASSLSGGGLYGYTF
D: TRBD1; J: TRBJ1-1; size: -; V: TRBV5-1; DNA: TGCGCCAGCAGTGAGGGGGCTATGAACACTGAAGCTTTCTTT; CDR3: CASSEGAMNTEAFF
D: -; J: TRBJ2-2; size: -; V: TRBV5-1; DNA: TGCGCCAGCAGCCCAGGACAGCGACGGAACACCGGGGAGCTGTTTTTT; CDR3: CASSPGQRRNTGELFF
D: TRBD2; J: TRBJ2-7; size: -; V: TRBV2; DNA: TGCGCCGGCCGGCGGGAGACGGTCGGAGCCTACGAGCAGTACTTC; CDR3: CAGRRETVGAYEQYF
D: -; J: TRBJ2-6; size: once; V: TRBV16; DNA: TGTGCCAGCAGCCTCAGGGGAGCCTCCTCTGGGGCCAACGTCCTGACTTTC; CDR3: CASSLRGASSGANVLTF
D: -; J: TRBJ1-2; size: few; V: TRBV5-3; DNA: TGTGCCAGAAGCTACAGGAGCCACTATGGCTACACCTTC; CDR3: CARSYRSHYGYTF
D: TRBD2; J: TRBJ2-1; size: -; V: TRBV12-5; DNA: TGTGCTAGTGGCAAGACTAGCGGGTTCTACAATGAGCAGTTCTTC; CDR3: CASGKTSGFYNEQFF
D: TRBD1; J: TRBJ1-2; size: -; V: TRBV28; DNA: TGTGCCAGCAGTCCCGGACAGGTCCTAGGCTACACCTTC; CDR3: CASSPGQVLGYTF
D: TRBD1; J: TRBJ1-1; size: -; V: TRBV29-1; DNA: TGCAGCGCCGGGACAGAACTGAACACTGAAGCTTTCTTT; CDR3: CSAGTELNTEAFF
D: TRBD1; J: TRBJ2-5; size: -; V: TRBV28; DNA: TGTGCCAGCAGTTACTTCCGGACAGGGGGCGCGGAGACCCAGTACTTC; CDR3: CASSYFRTGGAETQYF
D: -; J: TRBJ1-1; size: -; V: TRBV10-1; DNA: TGCGCCAGCAGTCAACAGGTTATGCGGGCTTTCTTT; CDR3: CASSQQVMRAFF
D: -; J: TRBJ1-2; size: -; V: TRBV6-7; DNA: TGTGCCAGCAGTTCAGCCGGGTCCTGGGACTATGGCTACACCTTC; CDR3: CASSSAGSWDYGYTF
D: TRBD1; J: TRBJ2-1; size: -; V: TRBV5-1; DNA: TGCGCCAGCAGCTTGATTACAGGGGCGAATGGTGAGCAGTTCTTC; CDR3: CASSLITGANGEQFF
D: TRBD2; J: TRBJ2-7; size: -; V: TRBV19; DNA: TGTGCCAGTAGTAGGGGGGGTGGAAACTACGAGCAGTACTTC; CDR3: CASSRGGGNYEQYF